A single sample is the source of the 17 T cell receptor beta chains below, sequenced in a study of post-analysis software for immune sequencing data. cDNA libraries for TCR beta contained unique molecular identifiers. TCRdb reprocessed the PCR reads via MiXCR and lists one record per CDR3 protein. The sample shows some 700,000 distinct CDR3 sequences, around 64% of them seen only once. These receptors are not linked to any known antigen. Study findings and constraints: With TRBV5-6, TRBV5-1 and TRBV20-1 included, about five TRBV segments were more frequent in patients than in controls.

The sequencing sample was made of blood. These receptors were obtained from a girl aged 2-10 years with multiple sclerosis.

The V call is TRBV20-1, the J call TRBJ2-2; tentatively, D is TRBD1 or TRBD2 (5 bases each). Germline CDR1 is DFQATT and CDR2 is SNEGSKA (reference sequence). The CDR3 runs to 13 residues. Trimming stripped 2 bases from V and 4 bases from J, with 8 bases between. For the CDR3, the DNA is TGCAGTGCTAGATGGGGGAGCACCGGGGAGCTGTTTTTT. It codes for CSARWGSTGELFF.

This clonotype occurred once. At one end the junction does not follow the germline gene, possibly because of a read error. The V call is TRBV6-5, the J call TRBJ1-4, with TRBD1 matching 7 bases. The length of the CDR3 is 13 residues. Germline assignment: CDR1 MNHEY and CDR2 SVGAGI. CDR3 region: CASNYMTGEKLFF. The CDR3 nucleotides are TGTGCCAGCAATTACATGACAGGGGAAAAACTGTTTTTT.

The V call is TRBV7-6, the J call TRBJ2-7; D may be TRBD2 (5 bases). The J call is in doubt because the DNA end fits TRBJ2-5 better. The CDR3 runs to 11 residues. Looked up from germline, CDR1 is SGHVS and CDR2 is FNYEAQ. The CDR3 reads CASREAGTQYF. The CDR3 DNA reads TGTGCCAGCAGGGAGGCCGGGACCCAGTACTTC.

The chain has TRBV20-1 and TRBJ1-2; D call uncertain. The CDR3 sequence is 11 residues long. From germline, CDR1 is DFQATT and CDR2 SNEGSKA (reference sequence). Trimming took 6 bases from V and 7 from J, leaving 12 bases between them. The CDR3 DNA reads TGCAGTGCGCCGACTGACCCTGGCTACACCTTC. It is translated as CSAPTDPGYTF.

In this sample, this clonotype turned up a few times. This chain links TRBV4-3 with TRBJ2-1; D uncertain. This CDR3 comprises 13 residues. Trimming removed 3 bases at V and 6 bases at J, with 9 bases between. CDR1 is LGHNA and CDR2 is YSLEER in the germline V gene. The CDR3 region has the DNA TGCGCCAGCAGCCAGCGCCTGGCCAATGAGCAGTTCTTC. The encoded protein is CASSQRLANEQFF.

V and J are TRBV7-2 and TRBJ1-1; the D is unclear. The CDR3 spans 13 residues. Per germline, CDR1 SGHTA and CDR2 FQGNSA. Trimming removed 1 base from V and 3 bases from J, with 6 bases in between. The CDR3 sequence: CASSLVGDTEAFF. In nucleotides, the CDR3 is TGTGCCAGCAGCTTAGTAGGCGACACTGAAGCTTTCTTT.

The CDR3 bases are TGCAGCGTTGAGGTCGGGACTTCGAGCTCCTACGAGCAGTACTTC. It codes for CSVEVGTSSSYEQYF. V is TRBV29-1 and J is TRBJ2-7; D might be TRBD2 (6 bases). The CDR3 spans 15 residues. Trimming left V 3 bases short and J 0 bases short, with 15 bases between. CDR1 and CDR2 (germline): SQVTM, ANQGSEA.

The chain is built from TRBV7-9 and TRBJ2-7, with 11 positions matching TRBD1. CDR1 is SEHNR, CDR2 FQNEAQ, per germline (reference sequence). J was trimmed by 6 bases and V by 5 bases; bases with no gene match: 6. The CDR3 spans 14 residues. Here the CDR3 reads CASSHRDRGTEQYF. CDR3 sequence (DNA): TGTGCCAGCAGCCACCGGGACAGGGGGACCGAGCAGTACTTC. The complete variable domain, with remaining parts taken from reference TRBV7-9 and TRBJ2-7, reads DTGVSQNPRHKITKRGQNVTFRCDPISEHNRLYWYRQTLGQGPEFLTYFQNEAQLEKSRLLSDRFSAERPKGSFSTLEIQRTEQGDSAMYLCASSHRDRGTEQYFGPGTRLTVT.

J is TRBJ2-5 and V is TRBV21-1; the D call of TRBD2 is as the table states it, not checked on the DNA. TRBV21-1 is given as a pseudogene. The CDR3 spans 18 residues. This chain's CDR3 is CASSEWGQDGGLQETQYF. The CDR3 coding sequence is TGTGCCAGCAGCGAATGGGGCCAGGATGGGGGACTCCAAGAGACCCAGTACTTC.

The chain employs TRBV20-1 and TRBJ1-4, with D maybe TRBD1 (5 bases). This CDR3 has 14 residues. The V and J ends lost 6 bases and 5 bases respectively, with 16 bases between them. The germline CDR1 and CDR2 sequences are DFQATT and SNEGSKA (reference sequence). The CDR3 DNA sequence: TGCAGTGCGAGGTCCGGGACCAAAAATGAAAAACTGTTTTTT. Protein: CSARSGTKNEKLFF.

Here the CDR3 DNA reads TGTGCCAGCAGCTTGGGACAGGGGCCTTCAGATACGCAGTATTTT. Translating it yields CASSLGQGPSDTQYF. This chain connects TRBV5-5 to TRBJ2-3, with 8 bases that match TRBD1. This CDR3 is built from 15 residues. V lost 0 bases and J lost 4; bases outside the gene matches: 4. Germline V gene sequence: CDR1 SGHKS, CDR2 YYEKEE (reference sequence).

A few counts support this clonotype. The chain employs TRBV29-1 and TRBJ2-5; D not certain. The CDR3 has 13 amino acids. Germline CDR1 SQVTM, CDR2 ANQGSEA. Deletions cut 4 bases from V and 4 bases from J, with 13 bases between. This CDR3 reads CSVAGPGGETQYF. The CDR3 nucleotides are TGCAGCGTTGCAGGACCTGGTGGAGAGACCCAGTACTTC.

The chain links TRBV29-1 to TRBJ2-1, with 9 bases aligning to TRBD2. V trimming: 5 bases; J trimming: 3 bases; junction bases outside the gene matches: 14. Germline V gene data show CDR1 as SQVTM and CDR2 as ANQGSEA. The CDR3 consists of 17 residues. DNA for the CDR3: TGCAGCGTTCTGAAAGGGGACTGGACTAGCGACTACAATGAGCAGTTCTTC. Translation gives CSVLKGDWTSDYNEQFF.

As for this clonotype: A junction boundary mismatches the germline segment, possibly from a read error. The chain carries TRBV12-3 or TRBV12-4 and TRBJ2-3; TRBD1 matches 12 bases. The CDR3 has 16 amino acids. The CDR3 nucleotides are TGTGCCAGCAGTTTTCTCCCGGGACAGGGGGCAGATACGCAATATTTT. The encoded protein is CASSFLPGQGADTQYF.

This chain connects TRBV11-2 to TRBJ2-7; 12 nucleotides agree with TRBD2. The CDR3 loop spans 16 amino acids. V trimming: 5 bases; J trimming: 0 bases; junction bases outside the gene matches: 5. Germline assignment: CDR1 SGHAT and CDR2 FQNNGV. The CDR3 region has the DNA TGTGCCAGCAGCCCCCGGACTAGCGGGGCCTCCTACGAGCAGTACTTC. This sequence encodes CASSPRTSGASYEQYF.

About this clonotype itself: The germline gene is not matched at one end of the junction; a read error may be the cause. The rearrangement links TRBV19 to TRBJ1-6, with TRBD1 as a possible D gene (5 bases). Looked up from germline, CDR1 is LNHDA and CDR2 is SQIVND (reference sequence). The length of the CDR3 is 16 residues. CDR3 DNA sequence: TGTACCAGTAGGCAAATCCGGGGCAGGTGGGATTCACCCCTCCACTTT. Encoded protein: CTSRQIRGRWDSPLHF.

About this clonotype: An end of the junction does not agree with germline; a read error may underlie this. This sequence joins TRBV4-1 and TRBJ2-7; D remains ambiguous. Germline-derived CDR1 and CDR2 are MGHRA and YSYEKL. CDR3 length: 13 amino acids. CDR3 bases: TGCGCCAGCAGCCCAGACAACGGCGACGAGCGGTACTTC. It is translated as CASSPDNGDERYF.